This TCR beta chain comes out of a study of T-cell reconstitution after alpha-beta-depleted transplantation in children. Findings of the study overall: After transplant, at about two months, alpha-beta T cells were reportedly derived from several hundred expanded graft clones. Surviving recipient T cells and intrathymic progenitors accounted for some patients' high TCRbeta diversity at day 60. A year had passed since transplant, and T-cell counts and diversity by then came mostly from newly produced T cells.

Preparing the TCRbeta library involved the use of unique molecular identifiers. One entry per CDR3 protein results from TCRdb running MiXCR on the PCR reads. This table holds about 200,000 distinct CDR3 sequences, about 8.7% found once. Notes on this clonotype: The antigen is unknown.

This CDR3 is 13 amino acids long. V dropped 8 bases and J dropped 9; count of bases not matched to a gene: 8. CDR1 is DFQATT, CDR2 SNEGSKA, per germline (reference sequence). This receptor was identified in a male patient between 2 and 15 years old who had a stem cell transplant for acute myeloid leukemia, so the T cells may come from the graft donor. The chain couples TRBV20-1 to TRBJ2-3, with 13 bases matching TRBD2. The source material was PBMCs, mostly from graft donor cells, sampled 360 days after TCRalphabeta/CD19-depleted stem cell transplant. CDR3 nucleotides: TGCAGTTCTCCCGGGACTAGCGGGACAACGCAGTATTTT. Amino acid sequence: CSSPGTSGTTQYF.